This section outlines one TCR beta chain sequence together with its context. CD45RO-negative cells were positively selected for CCR7, leaving out terminally differentiated effector memory CD45RA+ cells. V lost 2 bases and J 10 bases, leaving 3 bases between the germline ends. Germline lookup yields CDR1 WSHSY and CDR2 SAAADI. This CDR3 has 10 amino acids. This sample was taken from a study of shared clonotypes between healthy human individuals. The authors ran the assay at deep level. Here immunoSEQ multiplex PCR was the method, and the copy in TCRdb shows in-frame clones only, minus some. The data hold approximately 720,000 clones, with 92% observed a single time.

Sample: naive CD8+ T cells sorted from blood. The source of this sequence is a man aged 30 to 39 in good health. The chain couples TRBV10-2 to TRBJ2-1; D remains unclear. The CDR3 nucleotides read TGCGCCAGCAGTGAGAGGGAGCAGTTCTTC. Encoded protein: CASSEREQFF.